The source of this T cell receptor (beta chain) is a study of T cells in Graves' hyperthyroidism and ophthalmopathy. Points from the study as a whole: Ophthalmopathy could be told apart from stable hyperthyroidism with a 13 V-J model.

The hyperthyroidism was newly diagnosed and had lasted under 2 months; the patients were aged 18 to 65. Any patient presenting with uncontrolled infection, other autoimmune disease, pregnancy or lactation was left out. A word on this clonotype: Its antigen is not known.

V was shortened by 6 bases and J by 5 bases, with 15 bases between the two germline ends. This CDR3 contains 14 residues. Germline CDR1 is MNHNS and CDR2 is SASEGT. The TCR beta CDR3 regions underwent amplification using RNA transcripts as the source. The HTBI primer set served for first-round RT-PCR of the TCR CDR3. TCRdb called the multiplex PCR reads again in MiXCR, with one record for every CDR3 protein. This table has about 400,000 distinct CDR3 sequences, approximately 14% appearing once. The sequenced sample consisted of blood. The receptor was isolated from a woman between 18 and 29 years old with Graves' hyperthyroidism. The V gene is TRBV6-1, the J gene TRBJ2-3; tentatively, D is TRBD2 (6 bases). The CDR3 DNA is TGTGCCAGCAGCCCAAGGGTCGGGGGAGATACGCAGTATTTT. Amino acid sequence: CASSPRVGGDTQYF.